What follows is one TCR beta chain and its context. Antigen specificity is unknown. V lost 2 bases and J lost 2; bases outside the gene matches: 20. Per germline, CDR1 GTSNPN and CDR2 SVGIG (reference sequence). This CDR3 has 21 residues. In the authors' methods: ImmunoSEQ sequences covered only the junction and lacked quality scores; filtering therefore differed. Data came from immunoSEQ multiplex PCR; TCRdb stores just in-frame clones and leaves some out. The V and J calls and clone size come from that table; D and trimming were worked out from the DNA. The sample carries 2,500,000 or so clones, around nine tenths recorded once. These data originate in a study of shared clonotypes between healthy human individuals. Study results and caveats: In the sorted subsets, rarefaction showed sequencing was incomplete despite large depth. Among non-shared clonotypes, generation probabilities were lower than among those shared by all four donors.

The source of this sequence is a young man in good health. V and J are TRBV30 and TRBJ1-5, with 11 bases fitting TRBD1. Input material: naive CD4+ T cells sorted from blood. Sample subset: CD45RA+ positively selected. CDR3 DNA sequence: TGTGCCTGGAGTCGAAGCAAAATGGGACAGGGGGACGGTTCCGGCAATCAGCCCCAGCATTTT. This encodes CAWSRSKMGQGDGSGNQPQHF.